Each of the 31 T cell receptor beta chains below was sequenced from the same sample in a study of cytomegalovirus exposure and HLA in healthy donors. Primers: 60 Vbeta forward and 13 Jbeta reverse. Libraries were prepared by immunoSEQ multiplex PCR; TCRdb keeps only in-frame clonotypes and omits some of them. The table has more than 200,000 clones, almost 80% seen once. Sequenced material: PBMCs. The receptor set was obtained from a man aged 18 to 29 in good health and CMV-seronegative.

The chain has TRBV7-2 and TRBJ2-3, with 14 bases aligning to TRBD2. This CDR3 is 16 amino acids long. Germline-derived CDR1 and CDR2 are SGHTA and FQGNSA. J was trimmed by 1 base and V by 5 bases; bases with no gene match: 2. CDR3 amino acids: CASSVGLAGGTDTQYF. The DNA of the CDR3 is TGTGCCAGCAGCGTGGGACTAGCGGGGGGCACAGATACGCAGTATTTT.

The CDR3 reads CASSPSSYEQYF. The CDR3 DNA is TGTGCCAGCTCCCCGAGCTCCTACGAGCAGTACTTC. The chain combines TRBV18 with TRBJ2-7; D not certain. The V end lost 6 bases, the J end lost 0 bases, and 6 bases lay between the germline ends. Germline loops: CDR1 KGHSH, CDR2 LQKENI. The CDR3 totals 12 residues.

The gene calls are TRBV7-9 and TRBJ1-2; perhaps TRBD1 as D (5 bases). CDR1 SEHNR and CDR2 FQNEAQ come from the germline V gene (reference sequence). V dropped 2 bases and J dropped 4 bases, with 8 bases sitting between them. The CDR3 contains 13 residues. CDR3 sequence reads: CASSLRDFYGYTF. CDR3 DNA: TGTGCCAGCAGCTTACGGGACTTCTATGGCTACACCTTC.

This clone came up a few times. The chain carries TRBV5-1 and TRBJ1-1; 9 bases agree with TRBD1. The V segment lost 4 bases and the J segment 1 base; nucleotides outside the gene matches: 2. The germline V gene encodes CDR1 SGHRS and CDR2 YFSETQ. The CDR3 is 14 amino acids. CDR3 bases: TGCGCCAGCAGCGAGGGACAGGGGAACACTGAAGCTTTCTTT. The encoded protein is CASSEGQGNTEAFF.

CDR3 nucleotide sequence: TGCGCCAGCAGCTTGGGCGGGGGTAGCAATCAGCCCCAGCATTTT. Its protein product is CASSLGGGSNQPQHF. The rearrangement joins TRBV5-1 to TRBJ1-5; tentatively, D is TRBD1 (5 bases). V was shortened by 0 bases and J by 0 bases, with 7 bases between the two germline ends. In germline, CDR1 is SGHRS, CDR2 YFSETQ. This CDR3 is built from 15 residues.

This clone was found once. The V call is TRBV2, the J call TRBJ1-1; TRBD1 matches 7 bases. V shed 6 bases, J shed 1 base, and the junction held 8 bases outside the gene matches. The CDR3 spans 15 residues. The germline gives CDR1 SNHLY, CDR2 FYNNEI. Here the CDR3 DNA reads TGTGCCAGCAGCGACCCCGGGACAGAGAACACTGAAGCTTTCTTT. It translates to CASSDPGTENTEAFF.

This chain uses TRBV30 with TRBJ2-1; tentatively, D is TRBD2 (6 bases). Germline CDR1 and CDR2: GTSNPN and SVGIG (reference sequence). CDR3 length: 15 residues. Trimming removed 0 bases from V and 6 bases from J, with 15 bases in between. For the CDR3, the DNA is TGTGCCTGGAGTGTACGTTGGGGGGAGACCAATGAGCAGTTCTTC. It is translated as CAWSVRWGETNEQFF.

In its sample, this clone was seen once. The chain carries TRBV19 and TRBJ1-1, with D possibly TRBD1 on 5 matching bases. There are 15 residues in the CDR3. V was shortened by 4 bases and J by 3 bases, with 15 bases between the two germline ends. From germline, CDR1 is LNHDA and CDR2 SQIVND (reference sequence). The CDR3 nucleotides are TGTGCCAGTAGTAGGCTCGGGGGGACCCACACTGAAGCTTTCTTT. Translated, it gives CASSRLGGTHTEAFF.

The table lists this clone with a count of one. The chain has TRBV28 and TRBJ2-1, with TRBD2 matching over 7 bases. The CDR3 totals 16 residues. Trimming removed 3 bases from V and 1 base from J; junction bases left unmatched: 6. Germline-derived CDR1 and CDR2 are MDHEN and SYDVKM. The CDR3 loop is CASSLPSGASYNEQFF. The CDR3 DNA reads TGTGCCAGCAGTTTGCCAAGCGGGGCGTCCTACAATGAGCAGTTCTTC.

The J gene is TRBJ2-7, the V gene TRBV19; 10 bases agree with TRBD2. Germline V gene data show CDR1 as LNHDA and CDR2 as SQIVND (reference sequence). This CDR3 contains 15 residues. Trimming took 5 bases from V and 0 from J; bases not matched to a gene: 4. DNA of the CDR3: TGTGCCAGTAGTCCGTGGACTAGCGGCTCCTACGAGCAGTACTTC. The encoded protein is CASSPWTSGSYEQYF.

The genes are TRBV19 and TRBJ1-5, with 7 bases that match TRBD1. V shed 6 bases, J shed 11 bases, and the junction held 16 bases outside the gene matches. CDR3 length: 15 amino acids. Germline V gives CDR1 LNHDA, CDR2 SQIVND (reference sequence). The CDR3 loop is CASSTTGSFVRAQHF. CDR3 DNA: TGTGCCAGTAGCACGACAGGGAGTTTTGTGCGCGCCCAGCATTTT.

The gene calls are TRBV28 and TRBJ2-2, with TRBD1 identical over 7 bases. This CDR3 has 18 residues. Per germline, CDR1 MDHEN and CDR2 SYDVKM. V lost 3 bases to trimming and J lost 2 bases; unmatched junction nucleotides: 12. For the CDR3, the DNA is TGTGCCAGCAGTTTTCCAGGGGGTATTCCCTCCAACACCGGGGAGCTGTTTTTT. It is translated as CASSFPGGIPSNTGELFF.

The chain is built from TRBV4-2 and TRBJ2-3; unclear D gene. The germline V gene encodes CDR1 LGHNA and CDR2 YNFKEQ. The CDR3 contains 15 residues. Trimming took 3 bases from V and 6 from J, leaving 16 bases between them. CDR3 coding DNA: TGTGCCAGCAGCCATCCGGGTCCACATTGGGATACGCAGTATTTT. This sequence encodes CASSHPGPHWDTQYF.

Concerning this clone itself: The junction departs from germline at one end; a sequencing error may be responsible. The rearrangement uses TRBV5-4 and TRBJ1-4; no reliable D call. CDR1 SGHNT and CDR2 YYREEE come from the germline V gene (reference sequence). CDR3 size: 13 residues. The chain's CDR3 is CASNLIPGEKLFF. CDR3 nucleotides: TGTGCCAGCAACTTGATCCCCGGTGAAAAACTGTTTTTT.

This sequence joins TRBV5-6 and TRBJ1-5; tentative D call: TRBD1 (6 bases). Germline CDR1 SGHDT, CDR2 YYEEEE. Trimming stripped 4 bases from V and 3 bases from J, with 20 bases between. The length of the CDR3 is 17 residues. In DNA, the CDR3 is TGTGCCAGCAGCAAAAAAGGGGGTGGCAGGGACAATCAGCCCCAGCATTTT. This encodes CASSKKGGGRDNQPQHF.

The rearrangement uses TRBV30 and TRBJ1-2; possibly TRBD1 for D (6 bases). The CDR3 runs 12 residues. Trimming removed 5 bases from V and 4 bases from J, with 11 bases in between. Germline loops: CDR1 GTSNPN, CDR2 SVGIG (reference sequence). CDR3 nucleotides: TGTGCCTGGGCTGAGGACAGCTATGGCTACACCTTC. Translated: CAWAEDSYGYTF.

V is TRBV19 and J is TRBJ2-2; 7 bases map to TRBD1. Germline V gene lookup returns CDR1 LNHDA and CDR2 SQIVND (reference sequence). The CDR3 is made up of 14 amino acids. With 5 bases clipped from V and 3 bases from J, the junction kept 3 bases outside the gene matches. The CDR3 loop is CASSSGTDTGELFF. In nucleotides, the CDR3 is TGTGCCAGTAGTTCCGGGACAGACACCGGGGAGCTGTTTTTT.

This clone was found once. The V gene is TRBV11-2, the J gene TRBJ2-7; D is perhaps TRBD2 (5 bases). The CDR3 consists of 14 residues. Trimming took 4 bases from V and 6 from J, leaving 16 bases between them. Germline V gene lookup returns CDR1 SGHAT and CDR2 FQNNGV. The CDR3 here is CASSSANGRVEQYF. CDR3 nucleotides: TGTGCCAGCAGCTCGGCCAACGGGCGGGTCGAGCAGTACTTC.

This chain joins TRBV7-2 and TRBJ1-2; 8 positions agree with TRBD1. The CDR3 runs to 15 residues. Germline loops: CDR1 SGHTA, CDR2 FQGNSA. The V gene end was trimmed by 4 bases and the J gene end by 4 bases; junction bases not matched to a gene: 8. The CDR3 loop reads CASSSSTGAAYGYTF. CDR3 DNA sequence: TGTGCCAGCAGCTCCTCGACAGGGGCGGCCTATGGCTACACCTTC. Drawing the rest from reference TRBV7-2 and TRBJ1-2, the complete variable domain is GAGVSQSPSNKVTEKGKDVELRCDPISGHTALYWYRQSLGQGLEFLIYFQGNSAPDKSGLPSDRFSAERTGGSVSTLTIQRTQQEDSAVYLCASSSSTGAAYGYTFGSGTRLTVV.

The chain couples TRBV27 to TRBJ1-1; the D gene is possibly TRBD1 (6 bases). From germline, CDR1 is MNHEY and CDR2 SMNVEV (reference sequence). The V end lost 2 bases, the J end lost 1 base, and 17 bases lay between the germline ends. The CDR3 is 17 residues long. CDR3 DNA sequence: TGTGCCAGCAGTTTACGAGAAGGACAGACAAAGAACACTGAAGCTTTCTTT. Amino acid sequence: CASSLREGQTKNTEAFF.

This chain links TRBV11-2 with TRBJ2-5; TRBD2 aligns across 14 bases. The CDR3 runs to 16 residues. Germline CDR1 SGHAT, CDR2 FQNNGV. V lost 5 bases, J lost 5 bases, and 7 bases stayed unmatched. The CDR3 loop reads CASSRGLAGGHETQYF. The CDR3 DNA is TGTGCCAGCAGCCGAGGACTAGCGGGGGGTCACGAGACCCAGTACTTC.

V gene TRBV19 combines with J gene TRBJ1-1, with D tentatively TRBD1 (5 bases). The germline gives CDR1 LNHDA, CDR2 SQIVND (reference sequence). CDR3 length: 16 amino acids. V dropped 5 bases and J dropped 7 bases, with 23 bases sitting between them. CDR3 bases: TGTGCCAGTAGTGGGGCATTCCTCGACCTTGATCATGAAGCTTTCTTT. Encoded protein: CASSGAFLDLDHEAFF.

The rearrangement links TRBV4-1 to TRBJ1-2, with TRBD1 matching 7 bases. V lost 0 bases, J lost 5 bases, and 6 bases stayed unmatched. CDR1 is MGHRA and CDR2 is YSYEKL in the germline V gene. CDR3 length equals 15 residues. CDR3 amino acids: CASSQEPGGGYGYTF. The CDR3 DNA follows: TGCGCCAGCAGCCAAGAACCAGGGGGTGGGTATGGCTACACCTTC.

V and J are TRBV6-6 and TRBJ2-7, with 9 bases fitting TRBD1. V shed 9 bases and J 2 bases; nucleotides not matched to a gene: 5. This CDR3 contains 13 residues. Germline V gene data show CDR1 as MNHNY and CDR2 as SVGAGI (reference sequence). CDR3 DNA sequence: TGTGCCAGTTTCGGGACAGGGACCTACGAGCAGTACTTC. Protein sequence: CASFGTGTYEQYF.

This clone was picked up a small number of times. This chain joins TRBV11-3 and TRBJ2-1; 8 bases map to TRBD2. The CDR3 is 15 residues long. Trimming at V came to 6 bases and at J to 7 bases, leaving 11 bases not matched to a gene. The germline V gene encodes CDR1 SGHNT and CDR2 YENEEA. In DNA, the CDR3 is TGTGCCAGCAGTCCGGCGGGAGGCACGCGAAATGAGCAGTTCTTC. Its translation: CASSPAGGTRNEQFF.

CDR3 protein: CASSLWRGTGGNEQYF. The CDR3, as DNA: TGTGCCAGCAGTTTATGGAGGGGGACAGGGGGCAACGAGCAGTACTTC. The gene calls are TRBV28 and TRBJ2-7; 12 nucleotides align to TRBD1. Trimming cost V 0 bases and J 5 bases; bases outside gene matches: 5. Germline-derived CDR1 and CDR2 are MDHEN and SYDVKM. This CDR3 contains 16 residues.

The gene calls are TRBV5-4 and TRBJ1-1, with D possibly matching TRBD1 (6 bases). This CDR3 is 14 amino acids long. V was clipped by 1 base and J by 6 bases, with 13 bases between them. The V gene's germline CDR1 is SGHNT and CDR2 YYREEE (reference sequence). The CDR3 protein is CASSLIGGPPEAFF. As DNA, the CDR3 is TGTGCCAGCAGCTTGATCGGGGGGCCCCCTGAAGCTTTCTTT.

Remarks on this clone: Germline and junction disagree at one end, which may indicate a read error. Additional DNA sequences in this sample encode the identical CDR3. The chain carries TRBV5-4 and TRBJ2-7, with 7 bases fitting TRBD2. The CDR3 sequence is 15 residues long. The germline gives CDR1 SGHNT, CDR2 YYREEE (reference sequence). CDR3 in amino acids: CASSSLAGVPAVQYF. The CDR3 DNA is TGTGCCAGCAGCTCCTTAGCGGGTGTCCCCGCGGTGCAGTACTTT. The entire variable domain, with the rest obtained from reference TRBV5-4 and TRBJ2-7, is as follows: ETGVTQSPTHLIKTRGQQVTLRCSSQSGHNTVSWYQQALGQGPQFIFQYYREEENGRGNFPPRFSGLQFPNYSSELNVNALELDDSALYLCASSSLAGVPAVQYFGPGTRLTVT.

CDR3 loop: CASSITITGSSKPQHF. CDR3 sequence (DNA): TGTGCCAGTAGTATAACTATAACAGGGAGTTCGAAGCCCCAGCATTTT. This chain uses TRBV19 with TRBJ1-5; weak D call: TRBD1 (6 bases). The CDR3 sequence is 16 residues long. CDR1 is LNHDA, CDR2 SQIVND, per germline (reference sequence). Trimming took 2 bases from V and 8 from J, leaving 19 bases between them. Complete variable domain (other parts from reference TRBV19 and TRBJ1-5): DGGITQSPKYLFRKEGQNVTLSCEQNLNHDAMYWYRQDPGQGLRLIYYSQIVNDFQKGDIAEGYSVSREKKESFPLTVTSAQKNPTAFYLCASSITITGSSKPQHFGDGTRLSIL.

The J gene is TRBJ2-5, the V gene TRBV18, with TRBD1 matching 7 bases. V trimming: 0 bases; J trimming: 5 bases; junction bases outside the gene matches: 3. The germline V gene has CDR1 KGHSH and CDR2 LQKENI. CDR3 length: 14 amino acids. The CDR3: CASSPPTGVETQYF. For the CDR3, the DNA is TGTGCCAGCTCACCACCCACAGGGGTGGAGACCCAGTACTTC. The full variable domain, with the rest looked up from reference TRBV18 and TRBJ2-5, is NAGVMQNPRHLVRRRGQEARLRCSPMKGHSHVYWYRQLPEEGLKFMVYLQKENIIDESGMPKERFSAEFPKEGPSILRIQQVVRGDSAAYFCASSPPTGVETQYFGPGTRLLVL.

The chain carries TRBV9 and TRBJ2-3; TRBD2 matches 10 bases. V lost 1 base to trimming and J lost 4 bases; unmatched junction nucleotides: 9. CDR1 and CDR2 (germline): SGDLS, YYNGEE. The CDR3 consists of 17 residues. The CDR3 nucleotides are TGTGCCAGCAGCGTAACCCTAGCGGGAGTTTTCGCAGATACGCAGTATTTT. Translating gives CASSVTLAGVFADTQYF.